This T cell receptor (beta chain) derives from a study of CD8 T cells in Susac syndrome. It was with random hexamers that about 0.45 to 1 ug RNA was reverse transcribed. Amplification of TCR beta CDR3 across 54 Vbeta and 13 Jbeta was performed with immunoSEQ multiplex PCR. TCRdb re-analysed the immunoSEQ multiplex PCR reads in MiXCR, keeping a single row per CDR3 protein. The sample has about 180,000 distinct CDR3 sequences; about 95% are singletons. Germline CDR1 reads MDHEN; CDR2 reads SYDVKM. The J segment lost 0 bases and the V segment lost 7 bases, leaving 3 bases of the junction unmatched. CDR3 length: 14 residues. As concerns this clonotype: Its antigen remains unknown.

The study, taken as a whole, reports: TCR sequencing and HLA analysis covered a relatively small number of individuals.

From blood CD8+ and CD4+ T cells, the TCR beta chain was sequenced. In the multiple sclerosis control group, patients were treatment-naive and had stable or active relapsing-remitting disease. V usage is TRBV28 and J usage is TRBJ2-7, with 10 bases that match TRBD2. What was sequenced was CD8+ T cells from PBMCs. The TCR was taken from a human donor with multiple sclerosis. The CDR3 loop reads CASILAGGSYEQYF. CDR3 coding DNA: TGTGCCAGCATCTTAGCGGGAGGCTCCTACGAGCAGTACTTC. Supplemented by reference TRBV28 and TRBJ2-7, the full variable domain reads DVKVTQSSRYLVKRTGEKVFLECVQDMDHENMFWYRQDPGLGLRLIYFSYDVKMKEKGDIPEGYSVSREKKERFSLILESASTNQTSMYLCASILAGGSYEQYFGPGTRLTVT.